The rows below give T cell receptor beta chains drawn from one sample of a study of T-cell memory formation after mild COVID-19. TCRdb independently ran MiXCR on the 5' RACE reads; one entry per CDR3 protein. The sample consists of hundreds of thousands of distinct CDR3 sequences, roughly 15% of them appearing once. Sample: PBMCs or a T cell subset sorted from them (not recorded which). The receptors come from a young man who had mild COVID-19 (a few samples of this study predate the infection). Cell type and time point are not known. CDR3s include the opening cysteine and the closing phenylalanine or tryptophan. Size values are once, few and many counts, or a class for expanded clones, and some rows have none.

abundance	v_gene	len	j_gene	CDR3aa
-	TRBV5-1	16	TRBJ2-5	CASSLVPGQGGETQYF
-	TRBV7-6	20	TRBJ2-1	CASSLGFSAGFAKSYNEQFF
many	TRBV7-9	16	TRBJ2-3	CASSPPIAGGTDTQYF
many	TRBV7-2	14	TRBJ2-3	CASSGQGVPDTQYF
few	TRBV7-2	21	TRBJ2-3	CASSLTPRTSGGVSTTDTQYF
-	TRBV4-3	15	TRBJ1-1	CASSRLLDRYTEAFF
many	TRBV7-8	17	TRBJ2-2	CASSLVRAILNTGELFF
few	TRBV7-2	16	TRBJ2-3	CASSLARQGATDTQYF
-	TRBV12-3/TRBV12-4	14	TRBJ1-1	CASSTTEKDTEAFF
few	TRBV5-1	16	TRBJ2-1	CASSLSRDLSYNEQFF
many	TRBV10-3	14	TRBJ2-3	CAISVGAGTDTQYF
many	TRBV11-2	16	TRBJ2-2	CASSSSFAPNTGELFF
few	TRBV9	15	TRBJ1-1	CASSALGPVNTEAFF
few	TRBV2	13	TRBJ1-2	CASSIRLDVDYTF
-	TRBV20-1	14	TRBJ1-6	CSARDPGARSPLHF
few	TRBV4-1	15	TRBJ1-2	CASSQGGQGGVGYTF
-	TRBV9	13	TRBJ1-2	CASSDGDFYGYTF
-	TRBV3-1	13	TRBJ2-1	CASSHRRGNEQFF
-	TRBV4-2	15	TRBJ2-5	CASSQEWIGRETQYF
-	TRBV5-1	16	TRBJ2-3	CASQTLQGMGTDTQYF
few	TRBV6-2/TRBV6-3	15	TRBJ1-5	CASSRSGYSNQPQHF
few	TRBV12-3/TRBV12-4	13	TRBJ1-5	CASRRDRGQPQHF
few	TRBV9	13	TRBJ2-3	CASSFYRTDTQYF
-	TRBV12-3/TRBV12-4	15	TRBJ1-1	CASSGLEDLNTEAFF
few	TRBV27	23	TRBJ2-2	CASSSQLVLAGGTKSRNTGELFF
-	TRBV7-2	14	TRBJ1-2	CASSLYHPASGYTF
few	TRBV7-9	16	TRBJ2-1	CASSELVLAGHNEQFF
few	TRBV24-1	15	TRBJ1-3	CATSGTGRSGNTIYF
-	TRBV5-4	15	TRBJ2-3	CASSPSSPSPDTQYF
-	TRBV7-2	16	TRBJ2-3	CASSPAGRPPADTQYF
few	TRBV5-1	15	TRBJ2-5	CASSLVGQGEETQYF
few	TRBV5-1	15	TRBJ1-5	CASSLVGGKDQPQHF
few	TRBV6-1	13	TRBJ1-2	CANRGTTDYGYTF
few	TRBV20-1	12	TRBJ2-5	CSAGQLLETQYF
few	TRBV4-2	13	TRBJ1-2	CASSQRADYGYTF
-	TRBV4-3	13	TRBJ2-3	CASSQGYWGTQYF
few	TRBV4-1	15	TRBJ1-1	CASSPGRSMNTEAFF
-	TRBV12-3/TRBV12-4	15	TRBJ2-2	CASRPTSGANGELFF
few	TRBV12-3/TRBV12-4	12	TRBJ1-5	CASSSNPGGQHF
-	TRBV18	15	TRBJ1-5	CASSGGQGYNQPQHF
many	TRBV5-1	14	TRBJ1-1	CASSTSWGADSAFF
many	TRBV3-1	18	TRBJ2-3	CASSPRDRGHLDADTQYF
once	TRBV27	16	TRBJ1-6	CASSALGERRDSPLHF
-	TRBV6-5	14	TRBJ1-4	CASSYSRGGQKLFF
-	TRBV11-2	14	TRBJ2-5	CASSLGPAQETQYF
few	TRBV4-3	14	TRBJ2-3	CASSLNAGSHTQYF
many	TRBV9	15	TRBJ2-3	CASSVLAGGADTQYF
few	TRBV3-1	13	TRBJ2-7	CASSQEGWGEQYF
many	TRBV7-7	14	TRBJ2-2	CASSLAEGTGELFF
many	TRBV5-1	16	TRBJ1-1	CASSIGQASRRTEAFF
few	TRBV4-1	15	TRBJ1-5	CASSQRDTGTQPQHF
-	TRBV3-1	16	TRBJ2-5	CASSRNPGRSKETQYF
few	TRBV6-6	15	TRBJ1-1	CASRPGRAEKFQAFF
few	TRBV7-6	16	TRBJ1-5	CASSLDIPGMNQPQHF